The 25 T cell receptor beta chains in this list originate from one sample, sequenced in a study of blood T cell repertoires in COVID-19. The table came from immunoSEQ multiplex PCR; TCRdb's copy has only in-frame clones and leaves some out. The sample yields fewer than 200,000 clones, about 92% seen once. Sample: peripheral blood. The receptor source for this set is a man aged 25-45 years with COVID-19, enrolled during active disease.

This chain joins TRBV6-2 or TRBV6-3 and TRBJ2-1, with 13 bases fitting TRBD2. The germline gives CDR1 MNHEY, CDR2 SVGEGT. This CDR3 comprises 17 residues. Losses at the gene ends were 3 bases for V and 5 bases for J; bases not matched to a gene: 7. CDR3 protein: CASSYRPGLAGNNEQFF. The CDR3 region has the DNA TGTGCCAGCAGTTATCGACCGGGACTAGCGGGGAACAATGAGCAGTTCTTC.

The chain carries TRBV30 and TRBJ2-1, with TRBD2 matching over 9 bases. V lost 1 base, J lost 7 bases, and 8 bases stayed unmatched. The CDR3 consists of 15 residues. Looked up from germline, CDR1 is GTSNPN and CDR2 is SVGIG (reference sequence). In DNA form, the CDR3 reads TGTGCCTGGAGTGGAGTAGCGGGAGTGTCGAATGAGCAGTTCTTC. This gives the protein CAWSGVAGVSNEQFF. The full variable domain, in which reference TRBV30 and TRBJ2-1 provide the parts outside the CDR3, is SQTIHQWPATLVQPVGSPLSLECTVEGTSNPNLYWYRQAAGRGLQLLFYSVGIGQISSEVPQNLSASRPQDRQFILSSKKLLLSDSGFYLCAWSGVAGVSNEQFFGPGTRLTVL.

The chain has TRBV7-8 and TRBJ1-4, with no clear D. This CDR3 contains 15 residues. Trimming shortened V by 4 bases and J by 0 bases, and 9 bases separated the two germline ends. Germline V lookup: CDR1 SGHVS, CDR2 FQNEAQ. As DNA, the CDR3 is TGTGCCAGCAGCTCCCCCGAGGCAACTAATGAAAAACTGTTTTTT. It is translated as CASSSPEATNEKLFF. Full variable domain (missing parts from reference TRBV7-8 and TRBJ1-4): GAGVSQSPRYKVAKRGQDVALRCDPISGHVSLFWYQQALGQGPEFLTYFQNEAQLDKSGLPSDRFFAERPEGSVSTLKIQRTQQEDSAVYLCASSSPEATNEKLFFGSGTQLSVL.

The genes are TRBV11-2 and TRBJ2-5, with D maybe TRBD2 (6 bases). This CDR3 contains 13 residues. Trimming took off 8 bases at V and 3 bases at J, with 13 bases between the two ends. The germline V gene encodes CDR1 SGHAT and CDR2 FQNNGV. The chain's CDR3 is CASLRVAEETQYF. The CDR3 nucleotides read TGTGCCAGCCTCAGGGTAGCGGAAGAGACCCAGTACTTC.

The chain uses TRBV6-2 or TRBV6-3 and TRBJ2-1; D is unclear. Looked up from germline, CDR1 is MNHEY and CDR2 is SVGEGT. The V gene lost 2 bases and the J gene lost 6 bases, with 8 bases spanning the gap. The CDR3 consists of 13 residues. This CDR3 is CASSYVRSNEQFF. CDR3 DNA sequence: TGTGCCAGCAGTTACGTCCGGAGCAATGAGCAGTTCTTC.

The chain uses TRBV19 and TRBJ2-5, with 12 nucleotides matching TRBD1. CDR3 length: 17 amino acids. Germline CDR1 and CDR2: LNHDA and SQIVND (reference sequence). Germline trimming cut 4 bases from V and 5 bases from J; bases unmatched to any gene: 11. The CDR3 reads CASSTYGTGGDWETQYF. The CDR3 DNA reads TGTGCCAGTAGTACATACGGGACAGGGGGCGATTGGGAGACCCAGTACTTC.

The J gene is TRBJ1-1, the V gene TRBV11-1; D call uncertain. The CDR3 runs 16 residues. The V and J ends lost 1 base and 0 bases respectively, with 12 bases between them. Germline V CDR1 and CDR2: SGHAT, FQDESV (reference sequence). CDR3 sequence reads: CASSLGRWSLNTEAFF. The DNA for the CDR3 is TGTGCCAGCAGCTTAGGGCGGTGGAGCCTGAACACTGAAGCTTTCTTT.

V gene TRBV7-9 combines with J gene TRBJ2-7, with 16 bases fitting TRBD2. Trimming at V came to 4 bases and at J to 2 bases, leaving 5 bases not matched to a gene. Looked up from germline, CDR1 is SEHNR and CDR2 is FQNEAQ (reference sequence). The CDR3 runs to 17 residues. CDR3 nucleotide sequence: TGTGCCAGCAGCTCGGGACTAGCGGGAGGGTTAACCTACGAGCAGTACTTC. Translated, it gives CASSSGLAGGLTYEQYF.

The CDR3 nucleotides read TGCGCCAGCAGCCAAGTAAGCCCCGGTGACAATGAGCAGTTCTTC. It is translated as CASSQVSPGDNEQFF. V is TRBV4-3 and J is TRBJ2-1; no reliable D call. CDR3 size: 15 residues. In germline, CDR1 is LGHNA, CDR2 YSLEER. Trimming removed 1 base at V and 5 bases at J, with 12 bases between.

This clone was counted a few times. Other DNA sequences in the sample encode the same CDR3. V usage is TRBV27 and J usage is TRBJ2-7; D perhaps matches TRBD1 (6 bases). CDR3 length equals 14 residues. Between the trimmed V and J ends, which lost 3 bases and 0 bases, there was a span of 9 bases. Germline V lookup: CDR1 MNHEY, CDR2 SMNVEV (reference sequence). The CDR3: CASSFQDSSYEQYF. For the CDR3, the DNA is TGTGCCAGCAGTTTCCAGGACAGCTCCTACGAGCAGTACTTC.

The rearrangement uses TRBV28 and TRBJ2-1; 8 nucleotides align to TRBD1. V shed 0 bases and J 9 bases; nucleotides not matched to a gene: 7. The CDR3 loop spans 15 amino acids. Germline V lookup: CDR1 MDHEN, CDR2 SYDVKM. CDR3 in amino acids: CASSLWDRVGGEQFF. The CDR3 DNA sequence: TGTGCCAGCAGTTTATGGGACAGGGTAGGAGGTGAGCAGTTCTTC.

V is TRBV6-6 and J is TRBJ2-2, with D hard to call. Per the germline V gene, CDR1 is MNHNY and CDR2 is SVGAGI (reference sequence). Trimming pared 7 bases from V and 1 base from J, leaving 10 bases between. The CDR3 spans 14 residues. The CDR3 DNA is TGTGCCAGCAACAAAGGAGTGAACACCGGGGAGCTGTTTTTT. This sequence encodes CASNKGVNTGELFF.

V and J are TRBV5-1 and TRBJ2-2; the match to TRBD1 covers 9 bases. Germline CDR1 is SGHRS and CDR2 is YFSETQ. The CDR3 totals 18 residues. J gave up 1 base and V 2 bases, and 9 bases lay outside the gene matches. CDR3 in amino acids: CASSFNPSGQGNTGELFF. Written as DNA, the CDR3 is TGCGCCAGCAGCTTCAACCCATCGGGACAGGGGAACACCGGGGAGCTGTTTTTT.

This chain's CDR3 is CASSTTYEQYF. DNA of the CDR3: TGTGCCAGCAGTACAACCTACGAGCAGTACTTC. The chain couples TRBV6-2 or TRBV6-3 to TRBJ2-7; D not resolved. The CDR3 contains 11 residues. Germline CDR1 reads MNHEY; CDR2 reads SVGEGT. The V end lost 5 bases, the J end lost 2 bases, and 4 bases lay between the germline ends.

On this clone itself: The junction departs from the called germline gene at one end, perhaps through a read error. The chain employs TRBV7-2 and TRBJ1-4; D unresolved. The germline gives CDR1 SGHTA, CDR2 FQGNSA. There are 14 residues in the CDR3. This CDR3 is CASSFQASNEKLFF. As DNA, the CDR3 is TGTGCCAGCAGCTTTCAGGCATCTAATGAAAAGCTGTTTTTT.

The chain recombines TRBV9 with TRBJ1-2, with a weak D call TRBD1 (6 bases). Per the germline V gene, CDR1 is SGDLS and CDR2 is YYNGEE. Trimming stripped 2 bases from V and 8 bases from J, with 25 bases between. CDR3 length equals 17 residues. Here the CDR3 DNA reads TGTGCCAGCAGCGTTACACCATCGGACAGACTGGGAATGGGCTACACCTTC. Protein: CASSVTPSDRLGMGYTF.

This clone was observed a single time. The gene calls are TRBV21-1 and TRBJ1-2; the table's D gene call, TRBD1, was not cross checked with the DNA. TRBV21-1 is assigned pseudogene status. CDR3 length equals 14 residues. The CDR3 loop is CASSFTAPNYGYTF. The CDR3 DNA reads TGTGCCAGCAGCTTTACAGCTCCTAACTATGGCTACACCTTC.

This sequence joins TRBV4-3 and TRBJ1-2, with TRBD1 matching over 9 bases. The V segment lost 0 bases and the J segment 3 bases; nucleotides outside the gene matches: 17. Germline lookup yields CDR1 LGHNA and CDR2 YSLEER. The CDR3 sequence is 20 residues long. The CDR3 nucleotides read TGCGCCAGCAGCCAAGAAGCCCAGATCCCGGACAGGGGCGCGGACTATGGCTACACCTTC. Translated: CASSQEAQIPDRGADYGYTF.

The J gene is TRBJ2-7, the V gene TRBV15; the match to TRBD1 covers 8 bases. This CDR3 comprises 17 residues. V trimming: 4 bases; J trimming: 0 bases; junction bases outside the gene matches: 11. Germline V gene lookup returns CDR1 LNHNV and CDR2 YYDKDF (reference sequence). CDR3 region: CATSTTDRGFISYEQYF. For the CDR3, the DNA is TGTGCCACCAGCACCACCGACAGGGGCTTCATCTCCTACGAGCAGTACTTC.

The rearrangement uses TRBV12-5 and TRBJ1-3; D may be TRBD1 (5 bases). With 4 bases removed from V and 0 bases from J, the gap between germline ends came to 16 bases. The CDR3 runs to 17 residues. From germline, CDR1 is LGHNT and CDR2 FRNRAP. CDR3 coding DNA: TGTGCTAGTGGTTCCCAGGCGACAGTCAGCTCTGGAAACACCATATATTTT. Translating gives CASGSQATVSSGNTIYF.

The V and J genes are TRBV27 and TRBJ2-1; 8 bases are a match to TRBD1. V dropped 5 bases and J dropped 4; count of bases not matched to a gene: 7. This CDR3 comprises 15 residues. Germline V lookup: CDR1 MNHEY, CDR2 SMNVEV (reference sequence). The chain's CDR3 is CASSHDRGQYNEQFF. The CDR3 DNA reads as TGTGCCAGCAGTCACGACAGGGGACAATACAATGAGCAGTTCTTC.

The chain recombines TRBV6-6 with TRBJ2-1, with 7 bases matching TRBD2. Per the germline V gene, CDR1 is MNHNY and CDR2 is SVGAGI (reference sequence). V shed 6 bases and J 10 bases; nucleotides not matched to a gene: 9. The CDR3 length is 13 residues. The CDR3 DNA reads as TGTGCCAGCAGCCTCAACCGGGACTACGAGCAGTTCTTC. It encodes CASSLNRDYEQFF.

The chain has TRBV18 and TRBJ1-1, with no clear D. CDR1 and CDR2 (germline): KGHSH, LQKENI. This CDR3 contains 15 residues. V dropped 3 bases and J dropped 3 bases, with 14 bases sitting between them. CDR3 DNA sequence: TGTGCCAGCTCACCGCGGGAGGGTCCGGACACTGAAGCTTTCTTT. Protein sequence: CASSPREGPDTEAFF.

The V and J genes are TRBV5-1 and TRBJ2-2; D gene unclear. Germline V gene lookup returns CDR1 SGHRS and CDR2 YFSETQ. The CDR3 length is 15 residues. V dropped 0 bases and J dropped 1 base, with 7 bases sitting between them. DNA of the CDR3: TGCGCCAGCAGCTTGGTCAGGAAGAACACCGGGGAGCTGTTTTTT. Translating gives CASSLVRKNTGELFF.

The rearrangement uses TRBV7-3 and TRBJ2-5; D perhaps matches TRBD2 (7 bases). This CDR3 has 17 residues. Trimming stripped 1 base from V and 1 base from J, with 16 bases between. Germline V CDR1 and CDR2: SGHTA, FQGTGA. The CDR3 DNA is TGTGCCAGCAGCTTAAGAGGGGGGGCGGGAGCCCAAGAGACCCAGTACTTC. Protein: CASSLRGGAGAQETQYF.